Detailed here is one T cell receptor beta chain. Germline assignment: CDR1 LNHNV and CDR2 YYDKDF (reference sequence). The CDR3 totals 15 residues. Trimming removed 0 bases at V and 3 bases at J, with 12 bases between. This sample is part of a study of shared clonotypes between healthy human individuals. Adult donors, all healthy and HIV-negative, had no recent acute infections or vaccinations. Method: immunoSEQ multiplex PCR; TCRdb's copy keeps in-frame clones and lacks some. The table lists around 2.5 million clones, roughly 93% of them singletons. V and J are TRBV15 and TRBJ2-7; a possible D gene is TRBD2 (6 bases). The TCR comes from a man aged 18 to 29 in good health. Some clones in this sample may be carry-over from other donors' samples. Material: naive CD4+ T cells from PBMCs. Documented subset: CD45RA+ positively selected. The CDR3, as DNA: TGTGCCACCAGCAGAGATATAGGGAGGAGCTACGAGCAGTACTTC. Its protein product is CATSRDIGRSYEQYF.